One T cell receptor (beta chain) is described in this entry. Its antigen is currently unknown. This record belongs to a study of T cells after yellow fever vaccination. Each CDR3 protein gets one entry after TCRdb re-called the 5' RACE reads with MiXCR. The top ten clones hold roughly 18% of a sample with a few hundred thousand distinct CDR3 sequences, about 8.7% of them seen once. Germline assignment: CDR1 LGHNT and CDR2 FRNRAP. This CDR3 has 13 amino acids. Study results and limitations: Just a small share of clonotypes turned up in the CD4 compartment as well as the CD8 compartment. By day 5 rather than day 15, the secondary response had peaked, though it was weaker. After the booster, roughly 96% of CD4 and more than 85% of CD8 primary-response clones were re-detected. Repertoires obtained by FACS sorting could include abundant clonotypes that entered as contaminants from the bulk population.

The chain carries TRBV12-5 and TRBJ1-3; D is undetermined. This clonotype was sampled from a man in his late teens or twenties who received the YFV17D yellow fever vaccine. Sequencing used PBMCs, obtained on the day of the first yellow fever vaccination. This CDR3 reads CATAPTGGNTIYF. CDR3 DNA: TGTGCCACGGCGCCAACGGGCGGAAACACCATATATTTT.